The 18 T cell receptor beta chains given below trace back to one sample, sequenced in a study of T cell changes during pregnancy in multiple sclerosis. The assay was immunoSEQ multiplex PCR, and TCRdb's table has in-frame clones only and misses some. This repertoire shows tens of thousands of clones, approximately 92% found once; its top ten account for 1.5% to 2.5%. Here the sequenced sample was peripheral blood, taken in the third trimester of pregnancy. Receptor source: a female donor in good health, enrolled as a control in a pregnancy study.

This clone was observed a few times. J is TRBJ1-6 and V is TRBV11-2; the D is unclear. Deletions cut 1 base from V and 10 bases from J, with 5 bases between. The CDR3 is made up of 12 amino acids. Germline loops: CDR1 SGHAT, CDR2 FQNNGV. As DNA, the CDR3 is TGTGCCAGCAGCTTAGGAGGATCACCCCTCCACTTT. Protein: CASSLGGSPLHF. The full variable domain, in which reference TRBV11-2 and TRBJ1-6 provide the parts outside the CDR3, is EAGVAQSPRYKIIEKRQSVAFWCNPISGHATLYWYQQILGQGPKLLIQFQNNGVVDDSQLPKDRFSAERLKGVDSTLKIQPAKLEDSAVYLCASSLGGSPLHFGNGTRLTVT.

The V and J genes are TRBV7-9 and TRBJ2-5, with TRBD2 matching 7 bases. CDR3 size: 14 residues. V was clipped by 8 bases and J by 4 bases; unmatched bases: 10. Germline V CDR1 and CDR2: SEHNR, FQNEAQ (reference sequence). CDR3 region: CASHSWAGVETQYF. The DNA for the CDR3 is TGTGCCAGCCACTCCTGGGCGGGGGTAGAGACCCAGTACTTC.

Here the CDR3 DNA reads TGTGCCTGGAGTGCAAACAGGGCAGGAGCTGAAGCTTTCTTT. Its translation: CAWSANRAGAEAFF. V and J are TRBV30 and TRBJ1-1; TRBD1 is a possible D gene (6 bases). CDR1 GTSNPN and CDR2 SVGIG come from the germline V gene (reference sequence). The CDR3 is 14 residues long. Trimming left V 1 base short and J 6 bases short, with 15 bases between. The full variable domain, in which reference TRBV30 and TRBJ1-1 provide the parts outside the CDR3, is SQTIHQWPATLVQPVGSPLSLECTVEGTSNPNLYWYRQAAGRGLQLLFYSVGIGQISSEVPQNLSASRPQDRQFILSSKKLLLSDSGFYLCAWSANRAGAEAFFGQGTRLTVV.

V usage is TRBV20-1 and J usage is TRBJ2-5; D remains unclear. Germline values: CDR1 DFQATT, CDR2 SNEGSKA (reference sequence). This CDR3 has 11 residues. Trimming cost V 2 bases and J 3 bases, with 4 bases left between them. CDR3 sequence (DNA): TGCAGTGCTAGACCCAAAGAGACCCAGTACTTC. It yields the protein CSARPKETQYF.

The chain joins TRBV7-2 to TRBJ2-7; 10 nucleotides agree with TRBD2. The length of the CDR3 is 14 residues. V lost 5 bases, J lost 6 bases, and 7 bases stayed unmatched. The germline V gene encodes CDR1 SGHTA and CDR2 FQGNSA. The CDR3 sequence is CASSRWVAGGEQYF. CDR3 nucleotide sequence: TGTGCCAGCAGCCGATGGGTAGCGGGGGGCGAGCAGTACTTC.

The rearrangement links TRBV19 to TRBJ2-1; D is perhaps TRBD1 (6 bases). Germline V gene lookup returns CDR1 LNHDA and CDR2 SQIVND (reference sequence). The germline V and J ends were trimmed by 3 bases and 1 base, with 10 bases remaining between them. CDR3 length: 15 residues. CDR3 bases: TGTGCCAGTAGTATCGAAGGACAGTCCTACAATGAGCAGTTCTTC. Translation gives CASSIEGQSYNEQFF.

The rearrangement links TRBV15 to TRBJ2-3; 7 bases match TRBD2. Germline V gene lookup returns CDR1 LNHNV and CDR2 YYDKDF (reference sequence). V shed 1 base, J shed 0 bases, and the junction held 16 bases outside the gene matches. The CDR3 runs to 20 residues. The CDR3 here is CATSRGGLLIWGGSTDTQYF. CDR3 nucleotides: TGTGCCACCAGCAGAGGGGGCCTCCTCATCTGGGGGGGTAGCACAGATACGCAGTATTTT.

The J gene is TRBJ2-3, the V gene TRBV6-6; D call uncertain. Trimming shortened V by 4 bases and J by 0 bases, and 8 bases separated the two germline ends. This CDR3 is 14 amino acids long. Germline CDR1 and CDR2: MNHNY and SVGAGI (reference sequence). The CDR3 DNA follows: TGTGCCAGCAGTTTTGAGGCTAGCACAGATACGCAGTATTTT. It specifies CASSFEASTDTQYF.

This sequence joins TRBV7-2 and TRBJ2-1; 8 nucleotides align to TRBD1. The CDR3 loop spans 15 amino acids. Looked up from germline, CDR1 is SGHTA and CDR2 is FQGNSA. Losses at the gene ends were 5 bases for V and 1 base for J; bases not matched to a gene: 4. The CDR3 region has the DNA TGTGCCAGCAGCGCAGGGGGCTCATCCTACAATGAGCAGTTCTTC. It translates to CASSAGGSSYNEQFF.

The CDR3 reads CASSQGVQVTYEQYF. In DNA form, the CDR3 reads TGCGCCAGCAGCCAAGGGGTGCAGGTTACGTACGAGCAGTACTTC. The V gene is TRBV4-3, the J gene TRBJ2-7; D is unclear. Between the trimmed V and J ends, which lost 1 base and 4 bases, there was a span of 14 bases. Germline V gene lookup returns CDR1 LGHNA and CDR2 YSLEER. The CDR3 is 15 residues long.

This clone appeared once. The chain carries TRBV28 and TRBJ1-2; 8 bases line up with TRBD1. The V gene end was trimmed by 7 bases and the J gene end by 8 bases; junction bases not matched to a gene: 3. Per germline, CDR1 MDHEN and CDR2 SYDVKM. This CDR3 has 11 residues. In DNA form, the CDR3 reads TGTGCCAGCACGGACAGGGACGGCTACACCTTC. Its protein product is CASTDRDGYTF.

J is TRBJ1-3 and V is TRBV5-1; D gene ambiguous. The length of the CDR3 is 15 residues. Germline values: CDR1 SGHRS, CDR2 YFSETQ. Trimming stripped 3 bases from V and 3 bases from J, with 13 bases between. This CDR3 reads CASSSAGLGGNTIYF. CDR3 in DNA: TGCGCCAGCAGCTCCGCGGGGTTAGGTGGAAACACCATATATTTT.

The rearrangement links TRBV30 to TRBJ2-2; the match to TRBD2 covers 7 bases. From germline, CDR1 is GTSNPN and CDR2 SVGIG (reference sequence). The CDR3 contains 13 residues. The J segment lost 6 bases and the V segment lost 1 base, leaving 2 bases of the junction unmatched. CDR3 in amino acids: CAWSGAGAGELFF. As DNA, the CDR3 is TGTGCCTGGAGTGGCGCGGGGGCCGGGGAGCTGTTTTTT. Full variable domain (outside the CDR3, taken from reference TRBV30 and TRBJ2-2): SQTIHQWPATLVQPVGSPLSLECTVEGTSNPNLYWYRQAAGRGLQLLFYSVGIGQISSEVPQNLSASRPQDRQFILSSKKLLLSDSGFYLCAWSGAGAGELFFGEGSRLTVL.

V usage is TRBV7-8 and J usage is TRBJ2-5, with 7 bases identical to TRBD2. The CDR3 totals 15 residues. In germline, CDR1 is SGHVS, CDR2 FQNEAQ. The junction had 7 bases not matched to a gene; V was cut back by 1 base and J by 5 bases. CDR3 bases: TGTGCCAGCAGCTTAGTCCGTGCGGGGGACGAGACCCAGTACTTC. As protein: CASSLVRAGDETQYF.

This clone was detected only once. The rearrangement joins TRBV10-3 to TRBJ1-1; D might be TRBD1 (6 bases). Trimming took 5 bases from V and 5 from J, leaving 12 bases between them. The CDR3 is 13 amino acids. Germline values: CDR1 ENHRY, CDR2 SYGVKD. CDR3 bases: TGTGCCATCAGTACTACAGGGCAGACTGAAGCTTTCTTT. It codes for CAISTTGQTEAFF.

This clone was detected a few times. The rearrangement links TRBV18 to TRBJ1-1; TRBD1 aligns across 7 bases. V dropped 6 bases and J dropped 8; count of bases not matched to a gene: 6. The germline gives CDR1 KGHSH, CDR2 LQKENI. There are 12 residues in the CDR3. Here the CDR3 reads CASSQGQEEAFF. The CDR3 DNA is TGTGCCAGCTCGCAAGGACAGGAAGAAGCTTTCTTT. Based on the CDR3 plus reference TRBV18 and TRBJ1-1, the full variable domain is NAGVMQNPRHLVRRRGQEARLRCSPMKGHSHVYWYRQLPEEGLKFMVYLQKENIIDESGMPKERFSAEFPKEGPSILRIQQVVRGDSAAYFCASSQGQEEAFFGQGTRLTVV.

This chain connects TRBV4-1 to TRBJ2-7; D gene unclear. Trimming removed 1 base from V and 0 bases from J, with 10 bases in between. Germline V gene data show CDR1 as MGHRA and CDR2 as YSYEKL. This CDR3 has 15 residues. CDR3 amino acids: CASSQGPSPSYEQYF. The CDR3 DNA is TGCGCCAGCAGCCAAGGTCCTAGTCCCTCCTACGAGCAGTACTTC.

The CDR3 spells CATSHLPNSYNEQFF. DNA of the CDR3: TGTGCCACCAGCCACCTTCCTAACTCCTACAATGAGCAGTTCTTC. The rearrangement joins TRBV15 to TRBJ2-1, with D unclear. The germline gives CDR1 LNHNV, CDR2 YYDKDF (reference sequence). This CDR3 has 15 residues. The V end lost 5 bases, the J end lost 0 bases, and 11 bases lay between the germline ends.